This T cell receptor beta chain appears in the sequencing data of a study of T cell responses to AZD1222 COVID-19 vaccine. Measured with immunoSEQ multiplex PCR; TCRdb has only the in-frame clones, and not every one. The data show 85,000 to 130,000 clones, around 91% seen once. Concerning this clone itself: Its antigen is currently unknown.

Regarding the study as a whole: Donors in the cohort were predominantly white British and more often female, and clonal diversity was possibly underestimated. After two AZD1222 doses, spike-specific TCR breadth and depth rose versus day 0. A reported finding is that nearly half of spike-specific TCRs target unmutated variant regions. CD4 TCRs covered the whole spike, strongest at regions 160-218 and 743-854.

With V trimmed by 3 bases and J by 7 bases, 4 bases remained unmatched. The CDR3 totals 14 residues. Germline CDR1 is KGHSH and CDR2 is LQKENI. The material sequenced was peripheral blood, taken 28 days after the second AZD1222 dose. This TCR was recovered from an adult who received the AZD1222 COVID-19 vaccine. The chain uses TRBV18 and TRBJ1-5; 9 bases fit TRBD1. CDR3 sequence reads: CASSPPGQGQPQHF. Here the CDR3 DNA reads TGTGCCAGCTCACCCCCGGGACAGGGCCAGCCCCAGCATTTT. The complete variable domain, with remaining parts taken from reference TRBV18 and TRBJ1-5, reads NAGVMQNPRHLVRRRGQEARLRCSPMKGHSHVYWYRQLPEEGLKFMVYLQKENIIDESGMPKERFSAEFPKEGPSILRIQQVVRGDSAAYFCASSPPGQGQPQHFGDGTRLSIL.